There are a few counts of the clone carrying this TCR beta chain. Its antigen is not known. These data come from a study of memory CD4+ T cells and cytomegalovirus serostatus. The CDR3 runs to 12 residues. Germline CDR1 reads SSHAT; CDR2 reads FNYEAQ (reference sequence). Trimming left V 4 bases short and J 5 bases short, with 8 bases between. The sort gate was single viable CD3+CD4+CD8-CD45RO+ cells for memory CD4+ T cells. Serostatus was set by detecting CMV pp150, pp28, p38, p52 IgG. General observations from the study: The CMV-associated TCR signature appears largely within the CD4+ memory repertoire. About 40% of the roughly 150 known CMV-associated TCRbeta sequences appeared in CD4+ memory.

Per the original data handling: Out-of-frame sequences were removed, leaving 2,204,828 distinct TCRbeta sequences. Using immunoSEQ multiplex PCR, the repertoire was profiled, and TCRdb retains in-frame clones only, with some absent. That table supplies the V and J calls and clone size; D and trimming were determined from the DNA. The table includes 25,000 to 30,000 clones, about 76% detected once. The sample consisted of memory CD4+ T cells from blood. This TCR was sampled from an adult in good health and CMV-seronegative. This chain joins TRBV7-7 and TRBJ2-5; D is unclear. The CDR3 DNA follows: TGTGCCAGCAGCTCCGGATCCGAGACCCAGTACTTC. It encodes CASSSGSETQYF.